This TCR beta chain stems from a study of blood T cells in healthy people across ages. The study's findings and limits: The long-lived group displayed more naive CD4+ cells, plus higher diversity, than the aged donors did. Roughly linear declines in TCR beta diversity per million T cells occurred with age.

The CDR3 is 15 residues long. The germline V gene has CDR1 KGHSH and CDR2 LQKENI. Unmatched junction bases numbered 2, after V lost 3 bases and J lost 0 bases. Through a sample-barcoded 5' primer and a J-beta primer mix, a second PCR was run for roughly 7 to 12 cycles. One entry per CDR3 protein, called by TCRdb with MiXCR from the 5' RACE reads. The sample comprises 1.5 million to 2 million distinct CDR3 sequences, 25% to 30% of which are singletons, and roughly 8% rests with the top ten. Points on this clonotype: Its matching antigen is unknown.

The sequenced material came from blood. This TCR was sampled from a woman aged 25 to 39 in good health. This chain joins TRBV18 and TRBJ2-4; 7 nucleotides align to TRBD1. Here the CDR3 DNA reads TGTGCCAGCTCACCGCAGGGGGAAGCCAAAAACATTCAGTACTTC. Its protein is CASSPQGEAKNIQYF.